The clone carrying this T cell receptor beta chain was found a few times. Its antigen is unknown. This may be a read error: a much more frequent sequence differs by one nucleotide. The authors ran a second PCR of about 6 to 12 cycles using a sample-barcoded 5' primer and a J-beta primer mix. A single record per CDR3 protein comes from TCRdb applying MiXCR to the 5' RACE reads. The repertoire holds hundreds of thousands of distinct CDR3 sequences, approximately 30% seen once, with over 15% in the top ten. The sample originates from a study of blood T cells in healthy people across ages. Study-level points and caveats: Researchers said unsorted PBMCs prevented a conclusive naive versus antigen-experienced comparison.

Germline V CDR1 and CDR2: SNHLY, FYNNEI. The CDR3 loop spans 16 amino acids. This TCR came from a woman aged 80 or over in good health. The rearrangement joins TRBV2 to TRBJ2-6, with D possibly matching TRBD2 (7 bases). What was sequenced was blood. The DNA for the CDR3 is TGTGCCAGCAGCGGGGGGCCAGGGGCTGGGGCCAACGTCCGGACTTTC. Protein sequence: CASSGGPGAGANVRTF.